The 22 T cell receptor beta chains given below trace back to one sample, sequenced in a study of T cell changes during pregnancy in multiple sclerosis (dated by TCRdb to between 2018 and 2020). Libraries were constructed by the immunoSEQ multiplex PCR assay. TCRdb limited this immuneACCESS table to in-frame rearrangements with V and J called. A share of clones is missing; checked studies link under half to unresolved V genes, and the rest is unexplained. For this sample there are about 80,000 clones; around 93% appear just once. The top ten clones comprise 2.5% to 3% of the sample. This specimen consisted of peripheral blood, obtained after pregnancy. These receptors all come from a female donor in good health, enrolled as a control in a pregnancy study.

This sequence joins TRBV12-5 and TRBJ2-7, with 9 bases identical to TRBD1. Trimming took 7 bases from V and 2 from J; bases not matched to a gene: 9. CDR1 and CDR2 (germline): LGHNT, FRNRAP. There are 15 residues in the CDR3. CDR3 in amino acids: CASAIGGQGPYEQYF. CDR3 in DNA: TGTGCTAGTGCCATCGGGGGACAGGGACCCTACGAGCAGTACTTC.

The genes are TRBV6-5 and TRBJ2-3; D uncertain. Trimming stripped 8 bases from V and 2 bases from J, with 8 bases between. The CDR3 extends over 12 amino acids. Germline-derived CDR1 and CDR2 are MNHEY and SVGAGI. CDR3 amino acids: CASGGFTDTQYF. CDR3 DNA: TGTGCCAGCGGCGGCTTCACAGATACGCAGTATTTT.

The chain couples TRBV14 to TRBJ2-1; D is possibly TRBD2 (6 bases). The CDR3 loop spans 14 amino acids. CDR1 SGHDN and CDR2 FVKESK come from the germline V gene. Trimming stripped 4 bases from V and 4 bases from J, with 11 bases between. The CDR3: CASSLAGWYNEQFF. The CDR3 coding sequence is TGTGCCAGCAGCCTTGCGGGGTGGTACAATGAGCAGTTCTTC.

There are a few counts of this clone. DNA for the CDR3: TGTGCCAGCTCACCTATGTATTGGGGACAGAACACTGAAGCTTTCTTT. Amino acids: CASSPMYWGQNTEAFF. This chain links TRBV18 with TRBJ1-1, with a tentative D call TRBD1 (6 bases). This CDR3 contains 16 residues. V was cut by 3 bases and J by 1 base, with 15 bases left in between. CDR1 is KGHSH, CDR2 LQKENI, per germline.

The gene calls are TRBV18 and TRBJ1-2; TRBD1 matches at 9 bases. Per germline, CDR1 KGHSH and CDR2 LQKENI. There are 16 residues in the CDR3. V was pared by 2 bases and J by 4 bases, with 8 bases of the junction left unmatched. The CDR3 DNA reads as TGTGCCAGCTCACCAGCTCTCGGACAGGGGTTCTATGGCTACACCTTC. It is translated as CASSPALGQGFYGYTF.

V usage is TRBV2 and J usage is TRBJ1-5, with D uncertain. V dropped 10 bases and J dropped 2 bases, with 12 bases sitting between them. The germline V gene encodes CDR1 SNHLY and CDR2 FYNNEI. The CDR3 sequence is 13 residues long. The CDR3 is CATKRGGNQPQHF. Here the CDR3 DNA reads TGTGCCACCAAGAGAGGAGGCAATCAGCCCCAGCATTTT.

The V call is TRBV5-4, the J call TRBJ2-5; a possible D gene is TRBD1 (6 bases). Germline CDR1 is SGHNT and CDR2 is YYREEE (reference sequence). CDR3 size: 16 residues. V was clipped by 1 base and J by 5 bases, with 18 bases between them. The CDR3 protein is CASSLLLGGRRETQYF. The CDR3 bases are TGTGCCAGCAGCTTGCTCCTAGGGGGAAGGCGGGAGACCCAGTACTTC.

The chain uses TRBV15 and TRBJ1-6; the match to TRBD1 covers 10 bases. Looked up from germline, CDR1 is LNHNV and CDR2 is YYDKDF (reference sequence). Trimming took 6 bases from V and 7 from J; bases not matched to a gene: 9. This CDR3 region has 16 residues. The CDR3 protein is CATRETGGAGNSPLHF. The CDR3 region has the DNA TGTGCCACCAGGGAGACAGGGGGCGCAGGGAATTCACCCCTCCACTTT.

The chain carries TRBV19 and TRBJ2-1; 12 positions match TRBD2. The CDR3 sequence is 18 residues long. CDR1 is LNHDA, CDR2 SQIVND, per germline (reference sequence). Unmatched junction bases numbered 15, after V lost 8 bases and J lost 4 bases. The DNA of the CDR3 is TGTGCCAGTCCCTCGCTGCGGCTAGCGGGAGGGCCATACAATGAGCAGTTCTTC. It translates to CASPSLRLAGGPYNEQFF.

The chain carries TRBV29-1 and TRBJ2-3; TRBD2 aligns across 11 bases. V lost 6 bases to trimming and J lost 3 bases; unmatched junction nucleotides: 20. CDR1 and CDR2 from the germline V gene are SQVTM and ANQGSEA. The CDR3 sequence is 19 residues long. This CDR3 is CSVRGDRLATSGSTDTQYF. CDR3 nucleotide sequence: TGCAGCGTACGGGGGGACAGACTCGCTACTAGCGGGAGTACAGATACGCAGTATTTT.

The chain carries TRBV19 and TRBJ2-1; TRBD1 might be the D (5 bases). The ends were cut back, 3 bases at V and 9 bases at J, with 18 bases in the middle. There are 15 residues in the CDR3. Germline V lookup: CDR1 LNHDA, CDR2 SQIVND (reference sequence). CDR3 region: CASSMGLTSFGEQFF. CDR3 nucleotide sequence: TGTGCCAGTAGTATGGGGCTGACCAGTTTCGGTGAGCAGTTCTTC. Supplemented by reference TRBV19 and TRBJ2-1, the full variable domain reads DGGITQSPKYLFRKEGQNVTLSCEQNLNHDAMYWYRQDPGQGLRLIYYSQIVNDFQKGDIAEGYSVSREKKESFPLTVTSAQKNPTAFYLCASSMGLTSFGEQFFGPGTRLTVL.

The V and J genes are TRBV7-2 and TRBJ2-1; 7 positions match TRBD2. The CDR3 runs to 14 residues. Unmatched junction bases numbered 4, after V lost 5 bases and J lost 3 bases. Germline V gives CDR1 SGHTA, CDR2 FQGNSA. The CDR3 DNA is TGTGCCAGCAGCCAGACTAGCAGCTACAATGAGCAGTTCTTC. Residues: CASSQTSSYNEQFF.

This clone was counted once. The rearrangement links TRBV7-2 to TRBJ2-7, with D perhaps matching TRBD1 (6 bases). Germline CDR1 and CDR2: SGHTA and FQGNSA. The ends were cut back, 6 bases at V and 3 bases at J, with 12 bases in the middle. The CDR3 is 13 amino acids. The CDR3 DNA sequence: TGTGCCAGCAGGCCGGGACATAGCTACGAGCAGTACTTC. Amino acid sequence: CASRPGHSYEQYF.

J is TRBJ1-2 and V is TRBV4-3; D unclear. V lost 0 bases and J 3 bases, leaving 5 bases between the germline ends. The V gene's germline CDR1 is LGHNA and CDR2 YSLEER. This CDR3 region has 13 residues. The DNA of the CDR3 is TGCGCCAGCAGCCAAGACGTAGACTATGGCTACACCTTC. Translated: CASSQDVDYGYTF.

The chain combines TRBV2 with TRBJ2-7; TRBD2 matches at 12 bases. The CDR3 spans 17 residues. J was trimmed by 6 bases and V by 7 bases; bases with no gene match: 16. From germline, CDR1 is SNHLY and CDR2 FYNNEI. The CDR3 DNA is TGTGCCAGCATCACGGGGCTAGCGGGAGGGAGGGGCTCCGAGCAGTACTTC. Translating it yields CASITGLAGGRGSEQYF.

This chain links TRBV2 with TRBJ1-1; TRBD1 matches at 8 bases. The germline V gene encodes CDR1 SNHLY and CDR2 FYNNEI. V was clipped by 4 bases and J by 0 bases; unmatched bases: 1. The CDR3 length is 14 residues. The CDR3 sequence is CASSGQGMNTEAFF. The CDR3 region has the DNA TGTGCCAGCAGTGGACAGGGGATGAACACTGAAGCTTTCTTT.

J is TRBJ2-7 and V is TRBV28, with 7 bases aligning to TRBD1. In germline, CDR1 is MDHEN, CDR2 SYDVKM. V lost 6 bases to trimming and J lost 6 bases; unmatched junction nucleotides: 11. The CDR3 loop spans 14 amino acids. CDR3 sequence (DNA): TGTGCCAGCAGCCGACAGGGTAGCCGCGGCGAGCAGTACTTC. This encodes CASSRQGSRGEQYF.

This chain connects TRBV6-5 to TRBJ1-4, with TRBD1 as a possible D gene (6 bases). Trimming left V 5 bases short and J 7 bases short, with 14 bases between. CDR1 is MNHEY, CDR2 SVGAGI, per germline. The CDR3 runs 14 residues. Here the CDR3 DNA reads TGTGCCAGCAGTAGACAGGACAAGGGTGAAAAACTGTTTTTT. It is translated as CASSRQDKGEKLFF.

V is TRBV18 and J is TRBJ2-3; TRBD1 is a possible D gene (5 bases). The CDR3 has 14 residues. Germline loops: CDR1 KGHSH, CDR2 LQKENI. Deletions cut 2 bases from V and 6 bases from J, with 12 bases between. The DNA of the CDR3 is TGTGCCAGCTCACCAAAGACAGACAGCGATACGCAGTATTTT. Its translation: CASSPKTDSDTQYF.

The chain employs TRBV29-1 and TRBJ1-5; a weak D match, TRBD1 (5 bases). This CDR3 comprises 13 residues. The V end was cut by 6 bases, the J end by 0 bases, with 9 bases between. CDR1 is SQVTM, CDR2 ANQGSEA, per germline. The CDR3 DNA reads TGCAGCGTCCGGACAAATAGCAATCAGCCCCAGCATTTT. It encodes CSVRTNSNQPQHF.

The rearrangement links TRBV5-1 to TRBJ2-1, with TRBD2 matching 16 bases. V lost 2 bases, J lost 1 base, and 6 bases stayed unmatched. This CDR3 has 19 residues. Germline V gives CDR1 SGHRS, CDR2 YFSETQ. In DNA form, the CDR3 reads TGCGCCAGCAGCTTCCCGGGACTAGCGGGGGGGCTATCCTACAATGAGCAGTTCTTC. This translates into CASSFPGLAGGLSYNEQFF.

The chain links TRBV4-2 to TRBJ2-1; a possible D gene is TRBD2 (6 bases). Deletions cut 4 bases from V and 2 bases from J, with 12 bases between. The CDR3 is made up of 15 amino acids. Germline loops: CDR1 LGHNA, CDR2 YNFKEQ. CDR3 amino acids: CASSRERVTYNEQFF. CDR3 bases: TGTGCCAGCAGCCGAGAGCGGGTAACCTACAATGAGCAGTTCTTC.